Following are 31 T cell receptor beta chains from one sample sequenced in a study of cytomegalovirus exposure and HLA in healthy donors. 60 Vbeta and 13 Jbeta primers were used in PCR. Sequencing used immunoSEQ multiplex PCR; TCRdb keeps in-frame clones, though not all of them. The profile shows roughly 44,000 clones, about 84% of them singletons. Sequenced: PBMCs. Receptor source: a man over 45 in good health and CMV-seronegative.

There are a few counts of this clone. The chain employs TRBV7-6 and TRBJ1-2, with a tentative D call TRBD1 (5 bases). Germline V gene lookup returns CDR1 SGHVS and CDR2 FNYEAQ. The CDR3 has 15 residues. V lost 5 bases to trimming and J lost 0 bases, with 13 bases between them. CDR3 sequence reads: CASSGGGNPNYGYTF. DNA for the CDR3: TGTGCCAGCAGCGGGGGGGGGAACCCTAACTATGGCTACACCTTC.

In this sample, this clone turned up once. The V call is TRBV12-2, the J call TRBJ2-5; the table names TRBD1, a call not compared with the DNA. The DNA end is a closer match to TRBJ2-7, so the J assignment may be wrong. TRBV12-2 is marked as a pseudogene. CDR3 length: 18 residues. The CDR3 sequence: CASRPRPGTGSVTYEQYF. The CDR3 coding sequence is TGTGCAAGTCGCCCTCGTCCCGGGACAGGATCCGTGACCTACGAGCAGTACTTC.

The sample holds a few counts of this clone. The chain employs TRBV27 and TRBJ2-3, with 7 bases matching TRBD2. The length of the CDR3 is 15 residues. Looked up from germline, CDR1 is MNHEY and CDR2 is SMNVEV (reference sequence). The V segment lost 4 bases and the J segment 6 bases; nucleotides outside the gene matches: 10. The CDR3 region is CASSSPPSGIDTQYF. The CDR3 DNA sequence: TGTGCCAGCAGTTCCCCTCCCAGCGGGATTGATACGCAGTATTTT.

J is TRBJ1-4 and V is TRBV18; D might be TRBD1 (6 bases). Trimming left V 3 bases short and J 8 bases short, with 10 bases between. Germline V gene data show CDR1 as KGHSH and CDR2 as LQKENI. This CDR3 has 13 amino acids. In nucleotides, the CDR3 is TGTGCCAGCTCACCCCAGGGGAAAGAAAAACTGTTTTTT. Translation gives CASSPQGKEKLFF.

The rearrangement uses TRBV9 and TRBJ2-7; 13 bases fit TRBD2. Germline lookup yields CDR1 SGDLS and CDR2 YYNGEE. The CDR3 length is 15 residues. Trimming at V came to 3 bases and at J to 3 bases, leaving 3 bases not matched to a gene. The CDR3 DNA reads TGTGCCAGCAGCGGCGGACTAGCGGGAGACTACGAGCAGTACTTC. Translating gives CASSGGLAGDYEQYF.

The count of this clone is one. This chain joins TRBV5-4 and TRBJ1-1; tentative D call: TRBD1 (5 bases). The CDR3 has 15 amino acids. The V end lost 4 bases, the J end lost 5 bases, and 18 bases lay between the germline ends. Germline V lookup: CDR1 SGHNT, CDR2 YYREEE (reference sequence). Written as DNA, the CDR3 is TGTGCCAGCAGCCCTCTAGGGGCGGATGGAACTGAAGCTTTCTTT. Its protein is CASSPLGADGTEAFF.

The CDR3 bases are TGTGCCAGCAGCTTAGCGGTCGGCAATGAGCAGTTCTTC. Translated, it gives CASSLAVGNEQFF. The chain couples TRBV7-2 to TRBJ2-1; D gene unclear. With 0 bases removed from V and 6 bases from J, the gap between germline ends came to 6 bases. The CDR3 is made up of 13 amino acids. The germline CDR1 and CDR2 sequences are SGHTA and FQGNSA.

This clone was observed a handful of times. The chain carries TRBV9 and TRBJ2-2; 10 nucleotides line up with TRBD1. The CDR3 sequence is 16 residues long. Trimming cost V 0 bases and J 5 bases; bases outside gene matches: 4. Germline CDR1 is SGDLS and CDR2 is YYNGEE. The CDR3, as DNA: TGTGCCAGCAGCGTAGCGGGACAGGGGAGTACCGGGGAGCTGTTTTTT. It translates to CASSVAGQGSTGELFF.

CDR3 residues: CASSLGTGSGNSPLHF. The CDR3 DNA follows: TGTGCCAGCAGCTTGGGGACAGGGTCGGGTAATTCACCCCTCCACTTT. The chain has TRBV7-9 and TRBJ1-6; the match to TRBD1 covers 9 bases. This CDR3 is 16 amino acids long. V lost 3 bases to trimming and J lost 6 bases; unmatched junction nucleotides: 6. The germline gives CDR1 SEHNR, CDR2 FQNEAQ (reference sequence). The full variable domain, with the rest looked up from reference TRBV7-9 and TRBJ1-6, is DTGVSQNPRHKITKRGQNVTFRCDPISEHNRLYWYRQTLGQGPEFLTYFQNEAQLEKSRLLSDRFSAERPKGSFSTLEIQRTEQGDSAMYLCASSLGTGSGNSPLHFGNGTRLTVT.

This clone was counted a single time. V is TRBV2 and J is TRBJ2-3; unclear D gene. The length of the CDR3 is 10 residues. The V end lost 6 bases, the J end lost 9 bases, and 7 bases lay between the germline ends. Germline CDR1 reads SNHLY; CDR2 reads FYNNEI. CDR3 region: CASRQQTQYF. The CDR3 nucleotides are TGTGCCAGCAGGCAACAGACGCAGTATTTT.

CDR3 residues: CASSAETGGLLHGYTF. The DNA for the CDR3 is TGTGCCAGCAGCGCCGAGACAGGGGGCTTGTTGCATGGCTACACCTTC. The rearrangement uses TRBV2 and TRBJ1-2, with 10 bases matching TRBD1. Trimming took 6 bases from V and 6 from J; bases not matched to a gene: 13. The CDR3 runs to 16 residues. The germline gives CDR1 SNHLY, CDR2 FYNNEI.

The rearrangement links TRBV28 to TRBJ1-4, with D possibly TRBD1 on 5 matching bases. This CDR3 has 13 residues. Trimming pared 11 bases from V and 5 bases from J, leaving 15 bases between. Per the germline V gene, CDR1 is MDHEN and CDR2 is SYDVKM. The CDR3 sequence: CAGRDAENEKLFF. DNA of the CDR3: TGTGCCGGGCGGGACGCGGAGAATGAAAAACTGTTTTTT.

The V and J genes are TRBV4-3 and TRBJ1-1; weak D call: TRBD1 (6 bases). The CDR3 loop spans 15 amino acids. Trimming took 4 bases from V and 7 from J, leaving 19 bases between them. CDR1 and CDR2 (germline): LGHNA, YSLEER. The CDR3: CASSLNRVVSGEAFF. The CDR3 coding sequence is TGCGCCAGCAGCCTTAACAGGGTGGTTAGTGGTGAAGCTTTCTTT.

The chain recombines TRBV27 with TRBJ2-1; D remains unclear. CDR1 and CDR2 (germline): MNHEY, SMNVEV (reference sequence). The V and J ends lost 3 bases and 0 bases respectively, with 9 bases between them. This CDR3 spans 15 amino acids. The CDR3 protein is CASSFSFSSYNEQFF. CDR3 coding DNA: TGTGCCAGCAGTTTTAGCTTTAGCTCCTACAATGAGCAGTTCTTC.

CDR3 protein: CASSDRVLTEAFF. Here the CDR3 DNA reads TGTGCCAGCAGTGACAGGGTACTCACTGAAGCTTTCTTT. J is TRBJ1-1 and V is TRBV6-6; 7 nucleotides line up with TRBD1. J lost 4 bases, V lost 5 bases, and 4 bases had no gene match. CDR1 MNHNY and CDR2 SVGAGI come from the germline V gene (reference sequence). CDR3 size: 13 residues.

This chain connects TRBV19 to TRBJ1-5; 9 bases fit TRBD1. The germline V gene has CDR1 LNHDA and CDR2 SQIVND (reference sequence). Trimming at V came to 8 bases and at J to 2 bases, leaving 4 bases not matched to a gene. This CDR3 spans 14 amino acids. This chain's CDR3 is CASLQGAGNQPQHF. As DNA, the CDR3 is TGTGCCAGTTTACAGGGGGCTGGCAATCAGCCCCAGCATTTT.

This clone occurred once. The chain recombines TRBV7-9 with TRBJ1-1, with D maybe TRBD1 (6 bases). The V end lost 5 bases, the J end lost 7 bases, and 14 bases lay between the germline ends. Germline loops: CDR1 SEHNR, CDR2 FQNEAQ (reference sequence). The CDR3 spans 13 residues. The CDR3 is CASSKRQALEAFF. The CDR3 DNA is TGTGCCAGCAGCAAAAGACAGGCCCTTGAAGCTTTCTTT.

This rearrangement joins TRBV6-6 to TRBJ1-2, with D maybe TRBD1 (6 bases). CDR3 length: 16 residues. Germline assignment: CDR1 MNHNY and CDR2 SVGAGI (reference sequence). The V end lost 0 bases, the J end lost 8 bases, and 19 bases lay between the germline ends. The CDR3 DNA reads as TGTGCCAGCAGTTACTCGAGAACCGGGACACCGGGAGGCTACACCTTC. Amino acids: CASSYSRTGTPGGYTF.

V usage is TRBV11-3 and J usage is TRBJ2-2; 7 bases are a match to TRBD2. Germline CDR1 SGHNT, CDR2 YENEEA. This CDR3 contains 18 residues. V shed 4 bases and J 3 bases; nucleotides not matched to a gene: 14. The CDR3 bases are TGTGCCAGCAGCTACGGGGAGGGCAGGTACAAGGACACCGGGGAGCTGTTTTTT. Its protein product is CASSYGEGRYKDTGELFF.

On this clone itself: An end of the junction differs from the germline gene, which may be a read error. In DNA form, the CDR3 reads TGTGCCAGCAGCTCTAGCGGGAGGGGAAATACGCAGTCTTTT. It specifies CASSSSGRGNTQSF. The genes are TRBV11-2 and TRBJ2-3, with 12 bases aligning to TRBD2. The CDR3 is 14 amino acids. The V gene's germline CDR1 is SGHAT and CDR2 FQNNGV.

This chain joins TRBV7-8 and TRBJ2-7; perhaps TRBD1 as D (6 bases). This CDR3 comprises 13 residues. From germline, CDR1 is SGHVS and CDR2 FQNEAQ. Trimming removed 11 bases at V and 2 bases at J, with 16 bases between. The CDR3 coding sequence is TGTGCCTGCAAGCAGGGGCCGGCCTACGAGCAGTACTTC. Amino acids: CACKQGPAYEQYF.

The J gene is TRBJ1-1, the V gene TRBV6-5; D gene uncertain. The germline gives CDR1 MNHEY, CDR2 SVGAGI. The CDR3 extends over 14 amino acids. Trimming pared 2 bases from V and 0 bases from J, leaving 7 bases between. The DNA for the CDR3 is TGTGCCAGCAGTTACGCGGTTCTGAACACTGAAGCTTTCTTT. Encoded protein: CASSYAVLNTEAFF.

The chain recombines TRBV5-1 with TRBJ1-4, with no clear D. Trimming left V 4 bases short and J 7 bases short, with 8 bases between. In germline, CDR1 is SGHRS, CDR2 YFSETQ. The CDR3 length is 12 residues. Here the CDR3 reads CASSDSGEKLFF. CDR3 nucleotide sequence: TGCGCCAGCAGCGATAGTGGTGAAAAACTGTTTTTT.

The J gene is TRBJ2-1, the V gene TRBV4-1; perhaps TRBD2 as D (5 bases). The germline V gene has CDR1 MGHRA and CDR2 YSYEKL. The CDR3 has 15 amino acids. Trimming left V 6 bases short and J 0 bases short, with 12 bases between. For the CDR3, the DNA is TGCGCCAGCAGGCCTAGGGAGAGCTCCTACAATGAGCAGTTCTTC. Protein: CASRPRESSYNEQFF.

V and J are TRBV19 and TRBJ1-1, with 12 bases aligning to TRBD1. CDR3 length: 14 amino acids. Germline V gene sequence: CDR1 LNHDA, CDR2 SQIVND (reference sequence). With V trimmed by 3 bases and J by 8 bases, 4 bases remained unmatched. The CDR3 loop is CASSILGQGAEAFF. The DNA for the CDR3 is TGTGCCAGTAGTATTTTGGGACAGGGGGCAGAAGCTTTCTTT.

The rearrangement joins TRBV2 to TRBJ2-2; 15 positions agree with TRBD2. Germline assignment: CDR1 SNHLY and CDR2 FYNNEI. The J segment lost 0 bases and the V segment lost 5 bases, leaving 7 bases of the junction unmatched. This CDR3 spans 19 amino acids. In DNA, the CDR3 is TGTGCCAGCAGTTGGACTAGCGGGGGGGCATCATCGAACACCGGGGAGCTGTTTTTT. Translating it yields CASSWTSGGASSNTGELFF.

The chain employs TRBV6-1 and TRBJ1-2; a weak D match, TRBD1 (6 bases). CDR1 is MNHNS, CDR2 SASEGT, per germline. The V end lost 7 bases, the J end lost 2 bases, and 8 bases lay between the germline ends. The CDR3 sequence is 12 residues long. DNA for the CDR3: TGTGCCAGCACAAGGGGGAACTATGGCTACACCTTC. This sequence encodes CASTRGNYGYTF.

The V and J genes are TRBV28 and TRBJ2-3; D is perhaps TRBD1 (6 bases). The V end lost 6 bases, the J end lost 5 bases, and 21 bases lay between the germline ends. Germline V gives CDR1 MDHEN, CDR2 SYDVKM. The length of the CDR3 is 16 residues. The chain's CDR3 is CASRLMGAQGRDTQYF. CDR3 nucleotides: TGTGCCAGCAGGCTTATGGGGGCTCAGGGGAGAGATACGCAGTATTTT.

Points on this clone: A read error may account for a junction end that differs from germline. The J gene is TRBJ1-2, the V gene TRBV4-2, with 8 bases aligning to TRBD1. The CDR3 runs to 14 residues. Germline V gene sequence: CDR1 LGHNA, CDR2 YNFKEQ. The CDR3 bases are TGTGCCGGCAGCCAACGGGACAGGAGCGATGGCTACACCTTC. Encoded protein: CAGSQRDRSDGYTF.

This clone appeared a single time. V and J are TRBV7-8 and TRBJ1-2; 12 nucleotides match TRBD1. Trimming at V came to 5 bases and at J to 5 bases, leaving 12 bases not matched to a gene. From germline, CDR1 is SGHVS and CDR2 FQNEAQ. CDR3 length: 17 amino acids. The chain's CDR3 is CASSKQSPGQGAYGYTF. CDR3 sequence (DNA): TGTGCCAGCAGCAAACAAAGCCCGGGACAGGGGGCATATGGCTACACCTTC.

Here the CDR3 reads CASSLETGGRSGYTF. Here the CDR3 DNA reads TGTGCCAGCAGCTTGGAGACAGGGGGCAGGAGTGGCTACACCTTC. The V call is TRBV11-2, the J call TRBJ1-2; TRBD1 aligns across 10 bases. The V and J ends lost 3 bases and 7 bases, in that order; junction bases with no gene match: 8. The CDR3 runs 15 residues. CDR1 and CDR2 from the germline V gene are SGHAT and FQNNGV. Combining the CDR3 with reference TRBV11-2 and TRBJ1-2 gives the whole variable domain EAGVAQSPRYKIIEKRQSVAFWCNPISGHATLYWYQQILGQGPKLLIQFQNNGVVDDSQLPKDRFSAERLKGVDSTLKIQPAKLEDSAVYLCASSLETGGRSGYTFGSGTRLTVV.